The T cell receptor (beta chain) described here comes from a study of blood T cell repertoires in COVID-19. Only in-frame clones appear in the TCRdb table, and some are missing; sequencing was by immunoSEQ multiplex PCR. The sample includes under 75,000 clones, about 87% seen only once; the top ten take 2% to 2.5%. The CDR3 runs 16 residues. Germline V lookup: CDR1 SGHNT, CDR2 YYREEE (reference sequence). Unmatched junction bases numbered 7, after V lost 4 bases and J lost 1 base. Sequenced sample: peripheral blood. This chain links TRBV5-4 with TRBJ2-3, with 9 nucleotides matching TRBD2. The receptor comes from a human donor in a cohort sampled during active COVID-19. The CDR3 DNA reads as TGTGCCAGCAGCCCCTCCGGCGGGAGGGGCACAGATACGCAGTATTTT. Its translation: CASSPSGGRGTDTQYF.